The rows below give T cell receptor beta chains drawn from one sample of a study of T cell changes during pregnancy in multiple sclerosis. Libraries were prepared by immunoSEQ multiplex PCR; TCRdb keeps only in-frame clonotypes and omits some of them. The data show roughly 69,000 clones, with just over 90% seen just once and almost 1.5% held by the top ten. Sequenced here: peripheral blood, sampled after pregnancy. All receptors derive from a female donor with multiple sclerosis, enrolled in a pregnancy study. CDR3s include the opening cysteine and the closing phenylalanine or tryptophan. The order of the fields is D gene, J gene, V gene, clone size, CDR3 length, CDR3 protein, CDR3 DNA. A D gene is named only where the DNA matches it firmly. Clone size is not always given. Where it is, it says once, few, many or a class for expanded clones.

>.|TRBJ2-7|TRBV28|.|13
CASSSRGRGEQYF
TGTGCCAGCAGTTCCAGGGGGCGGGGGGAGCAGTACTTC
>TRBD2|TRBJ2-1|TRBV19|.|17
CASSIYPPSGRANEQFF
TGTGCCAGTAGTATATACCCCCCTAGCGGGAGAGCCAATGAGCAGTTCTTC
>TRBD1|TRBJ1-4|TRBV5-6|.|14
CASRTQGRNEKLFF
TGTGCCAGCAGAACACAGGGGAGAAATGAAAAACTGTTTTTT
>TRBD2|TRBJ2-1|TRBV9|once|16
CASSARLAGEYNEQFF
TGTGCCAGCAGCGCCAGACTAGCGGGAGAATACAATGAGCAGTTCTTC
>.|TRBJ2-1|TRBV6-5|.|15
CASGFAGSIYNEQFF
TGTGCCAGCGGTTTTGCCGGGAGTATCTACAATGAGCAGTTCTTC
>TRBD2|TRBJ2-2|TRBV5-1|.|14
CASSSGLSTGELFF
TGCGCCAGCAGCTCGGGACTAAGCACCGGGGAGCTGTTTTTT
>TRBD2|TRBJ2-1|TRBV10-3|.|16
CAISTAASGRENEQFF
TGTGCCATCAGTACGGCGGCTAGCGGGAGGGAAAATGAGCAGTTCTTC
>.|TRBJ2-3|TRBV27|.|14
CASSLVVATDTQYF
TGTGCCAGCAGTTTAGTGGTAGCGACAGATACGCAGTATTTT
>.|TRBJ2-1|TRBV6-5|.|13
CASSYTTSNEQFF
TGTGCCAGCAGTTACACGACTAGCAATGAGCAGTTCTTC
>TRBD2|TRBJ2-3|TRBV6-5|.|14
CASRAAGEGDTQYF
TGTGCCAGCAGAGCAGCGGGGGAGGGGGATACGCAGTATTTT
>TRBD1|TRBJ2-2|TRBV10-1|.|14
CASTDRVNTGELFF
TGCGCCAGCACTGACAGGGTGAACACCGGGGAGCTGTTTTTT
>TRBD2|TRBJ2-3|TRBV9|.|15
CASSVASGNTDTQYF
TGTGCCAGCAGCGTAGCTAGCGGGAACACAGATACGCAGTATTTT
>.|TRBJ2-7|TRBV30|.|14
CAWKRNSGLYEQYF
TGTGCCTGGAAGCGGAATAGCGGCCTCTACGAGCAGTACTTC
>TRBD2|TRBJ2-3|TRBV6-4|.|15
CASSALAGGTDTQYF
TGTGCCAGCAGTGCCCTAGCGGGAGGCACAGATACGCAGTATTTT
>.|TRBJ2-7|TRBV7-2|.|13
CASSSHQGYEQYF
TGTGCCAGCAGCTCTCATCAGGGCTACGAGCAGTACTTC
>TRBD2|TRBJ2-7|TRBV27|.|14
CASSGTSGNYEQYF
TGTGCCAGCAGCGGGACTAGCGGGAACTACGAGCAGTACTTC
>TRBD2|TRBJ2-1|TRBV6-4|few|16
CASRPPGLDMVNEQFF
TGTGCCAGCAGACCGCCGGGACTAGATATGGTGAATGAGCAGTTCTTC
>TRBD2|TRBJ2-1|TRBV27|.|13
CASSLWGGNEQFF
TGTGCCAGCAGTTTATGGGGGGGCAATGAGCAGTTCTTC
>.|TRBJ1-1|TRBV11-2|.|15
CASRSDRTLLAEAFF
TGTGCCAGCAGAAGTGACAGGACTCTCCTAGCTGAAGCTTTCTTT
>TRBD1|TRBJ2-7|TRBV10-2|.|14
CASRGTGDGGEQYF
TGCGCCAGCAGGGGGACAGGGGACGGAGGCGAGCAGTACTTC
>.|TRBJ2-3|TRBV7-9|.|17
CASSLADSSPITDTQYF
TGTGCCAGCAGCTTAGCGGATAGCTCCCCAATCACAGATACGCAGTATTTT
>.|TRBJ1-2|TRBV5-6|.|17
CASSTGTPTHPLYGYTF
TGTGCCAGCAGCACCGGGACACCTACTCATCCCCTCTATGGCTACACCTTC
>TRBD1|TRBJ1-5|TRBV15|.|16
CATSRDRQGESQPQHF
TGTGCCACCAGCAGAGATCGACAGGGAGAAAGTCAGCCCCAGCATTTT
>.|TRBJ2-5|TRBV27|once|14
CASSLLRDQETQYF
TGTGCCAGCAGTTTACTTCGGGACCAAGAGACCCAGTACTTC
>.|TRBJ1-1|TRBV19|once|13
CASSISRNTEAFF
TGTGCCAGTAGTATCTCCAGGAACACTGAAGCTTTCTTT
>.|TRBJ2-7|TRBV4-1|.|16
CASSQGPAGNPHEQYF
TGCGCCAGCAGCCAAGGGCCCGCAGGGAACCCCCACGAGCAGTACTTC
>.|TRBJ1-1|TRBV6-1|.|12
CASDRSRTEAFF
TGTGCCAGCGATCGATCGAGAACTGAAGCTTTCTTT
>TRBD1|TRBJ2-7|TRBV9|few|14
CASSVGQGAYEQYF
TGTGCCAGCAGCGTAGGACAGGGGGCCTACGAGCAGTACTTC
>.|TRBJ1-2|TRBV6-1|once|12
CASSESTEGYTF
TGTGCCAGCAGTGAGAGTACAGAGGGCTACACCTTC
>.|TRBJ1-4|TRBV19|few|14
CASSPDRMGEKLFF
TGTGCCAGTAGTCCTGACAGGATGGGTGAAAAACTGTTTTTT
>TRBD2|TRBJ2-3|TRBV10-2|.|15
CASSGLAGFFATQYF
TGCGCCAGCAGTGGACTAGCGGGTTTTTTCGCTACGCAGTATTTT
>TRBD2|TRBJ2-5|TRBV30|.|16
CAWSAGIAGQQETQYF
TGTGCCTGGAGTGCGGGAATAGCGGGTCAACAAGAGACCCAGTACTTC
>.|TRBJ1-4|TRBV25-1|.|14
CASSRLGRGEKLFF
TGTGCCAGCAGTCGGCTGGGAAGGGGCGAAAAACTGTTTTTT
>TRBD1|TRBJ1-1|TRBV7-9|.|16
CASSFADREGGGEAFF
TGTGCCAGCAGCTTCGCGGACAGGGAGGGAGGGGGTGAAGCTTTCTTT
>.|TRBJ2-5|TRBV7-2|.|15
CASSLEFLVRETQYF
TGTGCCAGCAGCTTAGAGTTCTTAGTGCGAGAGACCCAGTACTTC
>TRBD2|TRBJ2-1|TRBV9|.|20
CASSVAGTRSQGSSYNEQFF
TGTGCCAGCAGCGTAGCGGGGACTAGGAGCCAGGGAAGCTCCTACAATGAGCAGTTCTTC
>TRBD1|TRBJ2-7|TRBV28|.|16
CASRTYPGQKFYEQYF
TGTGCCAGCAGGACATACCCGGGACAGAAATTCTACGAGCAGTACTTC
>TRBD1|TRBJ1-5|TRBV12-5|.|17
CASEANTRGRSNQPQHF
TGTGCTAGTGAAGCGAATACCAGGGGGCGAAGCAATCAGCCCCAGCATTTT
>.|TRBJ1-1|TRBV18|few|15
CASSPPKGEGTEAFF
TGTGCCAGCTCACCGCCAAAGGGGGAAGGGACTGAAGCTTTCTTT
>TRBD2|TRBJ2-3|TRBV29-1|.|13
CSVGGSPIYTQYF
TGCAGCGTTGGCGGGAGCCCTATTTATACGCAGTATTTT
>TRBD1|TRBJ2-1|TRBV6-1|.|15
CASSERTGGYNEQFF
TGTGCCAGCAGTGAAAGGACAGGGGGATATAATGAGCAGTTCTTC
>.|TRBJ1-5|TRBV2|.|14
CASRRDTSNQPQHF
TGTGCCAGCAGGAGGGACACCAGCAATCAGCCCCAGCATTTT
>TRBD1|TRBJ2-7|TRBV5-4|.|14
CASSLGDRVAEQYF
TGTGCCAGCAGCTTGGGGGACAGGGTTGCCGAGCAGTACTTC
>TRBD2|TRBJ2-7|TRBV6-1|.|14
CASSWTSGAYEQYF
TGTGCCAGCTCATGGACTAGCGGGGCCTACGAGCAGTACTTC
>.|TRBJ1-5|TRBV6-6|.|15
CASSARGGYNQPQHF
TGTGCCAGCAGTGCCCGGGGGGGCTACAATCAGCCCCAGCATTTT
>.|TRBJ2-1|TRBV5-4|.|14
CASSLDYRVNEQFF
TGTGCCAGCAGCTTGGATTACAGGGTAAATGAGCAGTTCTTC
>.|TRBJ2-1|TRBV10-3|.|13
CAITAGDRNEQFF
TGTGCCATCACCGCAGGGGACCGCAATGAGCAGTTCTTC
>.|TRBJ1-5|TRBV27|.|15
CASSSKGEANQPQHF
TGTGCCAGCAGTTCGAAAGGGGAGGCCAATCAGCCCCAGCATTTT
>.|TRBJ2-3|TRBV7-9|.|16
CASSKAGRAPTDTQYF
TGTGCCAGCAGCAAAGCGGGCAGGGCCCCCACAGATACGCAGTATTTT
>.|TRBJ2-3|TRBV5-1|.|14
CASSLQRATDTQYF
TGCGCCAGCAGCTTGCAGCGGGCCACAGATACGCAGTATTTT
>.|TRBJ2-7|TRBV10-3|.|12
CAISPTSYEQYF
TGTGCCATCAGTCCGACTAGTTACGAGCAGTACTTC
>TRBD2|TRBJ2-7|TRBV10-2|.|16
CASSEHSPGGDYEQYF
TGCGCCAGCAGTGAGCATTCCCCGGGGGGGGATTACGAGCAGTACTTC
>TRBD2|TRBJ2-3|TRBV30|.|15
CAWSRTSGDTDTQYF
TGTGCCTGGAGTCGGACTAGCGGGGACACAGATACGCAGTATTTT
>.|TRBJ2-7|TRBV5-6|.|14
CASTPQDNSYEQYF
TGTGCCAGCACCCCTCAAGACAACTCCTACGAGCAGTACTTC
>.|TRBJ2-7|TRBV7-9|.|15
CASSLGGQTSYEQYF
TGTGCCAGCAGCTTAGGCGGCCAAACCTCCTACGAGCAGTACTTC